Below, 28 T cell receptor beta chains from the same sample are listed, as sequenced in a study of cytomegalovirus exposure and HLA in healthy donors. It was with 60 Vbeta and 13 Jbeta primers that the PCR ran. TCRdb's table, derived via immunoSEQ multiplex PCR, lists solely in-frame clones and lacks some. The data hold 120,000 to 150,000 clones, with about two thirds observed a single time. Sequences were obtained from PBMCs. These receptors were taken from a man aged 55 to 70 in good health and CMV-seronegative.

V is TRBV6-1 and J is TRBJ1-5, with D possibly TRBD1 on 5 matching bases. Looked up from germline, CDR1 is MNHNS and CDR2 is SASEGT. The CDR3 is made up of 16 amino acids. Deletions cut 2 bases from V and 2 bases from J, with 13 bases between. The CDR3 DNA sequence: TGTGCCAGCAGTGAATGGGCAGGGATCGGCAATCAGCCCCAGCATTTT. Its protein product is CASSEWAGIGNQPQHF.

V gene TRBV4-3 combines with J gene TRBJ1-1; 7 bases fit TRBD1. This CDR3 region has 13 residues. V shed 6 bases, J shed 6 bases, and the junction held 7 bases outside the gene matches. CDR1 is LGHNA and CDR2 is YSLEER in the germline V gene. For the CDR3, the DNA is TGCGCCAGCAGACTTGACAGGGTATCTGAAGCTTTCTTT. This sequence encodes CASRLDRVSEAFF.

The CDR3 sequence is CASKAGQLNEKLFF. DNA for the CDR3: TGTGCCAGTAAAGCGGGCCAGTTGAATGAAAAACTGTTTTTT. This chain links TRBV19 with TRBJ1-4; D is ambiguous. The CDR3 has 14 amino acids. CDR1 and CDR2 from the germline V gene are LNHDA and SQIVND (reference sequence). V was cut by 7 bases and J by 5 bases, with 14 bases left in between.

The CDR3 here is CASSPPRGGGTYEQYF. CDR3 nucleotide sequence: TGCGCCAGCAGCCCACCACGGGGCGGGGGTACCTACGAGCAGTACTTC. J is TRBJ2-7 and V is TRBV4-1; 7 bases map to TRBD2. The CDR3 is 16 residues long. V was pared by 4 bases and J by 2 bases, with 11 bases of the junction left unmatched. Germline CDR1 is MGHRA and CDR2 is YSYEKL.

V is TRBV11-2 and J is TRBJ2-1; TRBD2 agrees at 10 bases. After removal of 3 bases from V and 6 bases from J, the junction contained 2 bases not matched to a gene. Germline CDR1 reads SGHAT; CDR2 reads FQNNGV. The CDR3 is 14 residues long. DNA for the CDR3: TGTGCCAGCAGCTTGAGCGGGAGGGCCAATGAGCAGTTCTTC. Amino acids: CASSLSGRANEQFF.

This chain connects TRBV28 to TRBJ2-7; 9 positions agree with TRBD1. After removal of 6 bases from V and 3 bases from J, the junction contained 0 bases not matched to a gene. The CDR3 is 12 amino acids. Germline loops: CDR1 MDHEN, CDR2 SYDVKM. The CDR3 DNA follows: TGTGCCAGCAGGACAGGGGGCTACGAGCAGTACTTC. Translated, it gives CASRTGGYEQYF.

This clone was detected only once. The chain is built from TRBV14 and TRBJ2-7; D may be TRBD2 (6 bases). This CDR3 contains 16 residues. CDR1 and CDR2 from the germline V gene are SGHDN and FVKESK. The V gene lost 3 bases and the J gene lost 1 base, with 16 bases spanning the gap. CDR3 sequence (DNA): TGTGCCAGCAGCCACCTCGGGACTCTAAGATCCTACGAGCAGTACTTC. Its protein product is CASSHLGTLRSYEQYF.

The chain employs TRBV28 and TRBJ1-5; D might be TRBD1 (6 bases). The V gene lost 6 bases and the J gene lost 9 bases, with 12 bases spanning the gap. The CDR3 covers 12 residues. The germline V gene has CDR1 MDHEN and CDR2 SYDVKM. The CDR3 region is CASSTGPWPQHF. Here the CDR3 DNA reads TGTGCCAGCAGCACAGGGCCGTGGCCCCAGCATTTT. Full variable domain (remainder filled in from reference TRBV28 and TRBJ1-5): DVKVTQSSRYLVKRTGEKVFLECVQDMDHENMFWYRQDPGLGLRLIYFSYDVKMKEKGDIPEGYSVSREKKERFSLILESASTNQTSMYLCASSTGPWPQHFGDGTRLSIL.

This sequence joins TRBV4-1 and TRBJ1-6, with 8 positions matching TRBD1. CDR3 length equals 16 residues. V lost 1 base, J lost 6 bases, and 5 bases stayed unmatched. Germline CDR1 and CDR2: MGHRA and YSYEKL. The CDR3: CASSQGGTGFNSPLHF. CDR3 DNA: TGCGCCAGCAGCCAAGGGGGGACAGGTTTTAATTCACCCCTCCACTTT.

The CDR3 loop is CASSLDLGSGRAYEQYF. CDR3 bases: TGTGCCAGCAGCTTAGATTTAGGATCGGGGAGGGCCTACGAGCAGTACTTC. The chain has TRBV11-2 and TRBJ2-7, with 7 bases that match TRBD2. J was trimmed by 2 bases and V by 0 bases; bases with no gene match: 10. This CDR3 is built from 17 residues. Looked up from germline, CDR1 is SGHAT and CDR2 is FQNNGV.

This sequence joins TRBV30 and TRBJ1-3; D gene uncertain. Germline CDR1 and CDR2: GTSNPN and SVGIG (reference sequence). This CDR3 region has 17 residues. V lost 0 bases and J 0 bases, leaving 15 bases between the germline ends. The CDR3 spells CAWSVTFKAGSGNTIYF. CDR3 sequence (DNA): TGTGCCTGGAGTGTAACCTTCAAGGCGGGCTCTGGAAACACCATATATTTT.

This chain connects TRBV5-6 to TRBJ1-3; TRBD1 is a possible D gene (6 bases). The germline CDR1 and CDR2 sequences are SGHDT and YYEEEE. The CDR3 has 15 amino acids. V was pared by 7 bases and J by 0 bases, with 14 bases between. The CDR3: CASGGQSLSGNTIYF. CDR3 coding DNA: TGTGCCAGCGGTGGACAGTCCCTCTCTGGAAACACCATATATTTT.

The rearrangement joins TRBV9 to TRBJ2-2, with a tentative D call TRBD1 (6 bases). CDR3 length: 15 residues. The germline CDR1 and CDR2 sequences are SGDLS and YYNGEE. Trimming removed 0 bases at V and 7 bases at J, with 13 bases between. DNA of the CDR3: TGTGCCAGCAGCGTAGAACAGGGTGTAGTCGGGGAGCTGTTTTTT. Amino acid sequence: CASSVEQGVVGELFF.

The table lists this clone with a count of one. CDR3 bases: TGTGCCAGTAGTAAGGGGCAGGGTGGGGCCAACGTCCTGACTTTC. This encodes CASSKGQGGANVLTF. The chain carries TRBV19 and TRBJ2-6; tentatively, D is TRBD1 (5 bases). Trimming shortened V by 4 bases and J by 3 bases, and 10 bases separated the two germline ends. The CDR3 length is 15 residues. Germline V lookup: CDR1 LNHDA, CDR2 SQIVND (reference sequence).

The rearrangement joins TRBV28 to TRBJ1-3; the D gene is possibly TRBD1 (6 bases). Germline loops: CDR1 MDHEN, CDR2 SYDVKM. This CDR3 region has 15 residues. The V end lost 6 bases, the J end lost 4 bases, and 16 bases lay between the germline ends. The CDR3 bases are TGTGCCAGCAGGCCTTCAGGGGCGGAAGGAAACACCATATATTTT. It yields the protein CASRPSGAEGNTIYF.

This clone showed up just a few times. The chain recombines TRBV2 with TRBJ2-7, with D unresolved. Germline assignment: CDR1 SNHLY and CDR2 FYNNEI. This CDR3 region has 11 residues. Trimming removed 7 bases at V and 6 bases at J, with 10 bases between. The CDR3 loop is CASTPLAEQYF. The CDR3 DNA sequence: TGTGCCAGCACCCCCTTGGCCGAGCAGTACTTC.

There are a few counts of this clone. The chain recombines TRBV4-2 with TRBJ2-5; D is perhaps TRBD2 (6 bases). The CDR3 contains 14 residues. In germline, CDR1 is LGHNA, CDR2 YNFKEQ. The germline V and J ends were trimmed by 5 bases and 5 bases, with 15 bases remaining between them. The CDR3 spells CASSWDLRGETQYF. In DNA form, the CDR3 reads TGTGCCAGCAGCTGGGACTTAAGAGGGGAGACCCAGTACTTC.

The V and J genes are TRBV10-2 and TRBJ2-1; D is perhaps TRBD2 (6 bases). The germline CDR1 and CDR2 sequences are WSHSY and SAAADI. CDR3 length: 15 amino acids. The V end was cut by 1 base, the J end by 9 bases, with 16 bases between. The CDR3 region is CASSEWAGRAIEQFF. CDR3 in DNA: TGCGCCAGCAGTGAGTGGGCGGGACGCGCAATTGAGCAGTTCTTC.

V usage is TRBV27 and J usage is TRBJ1-1, with D perhaps matching TRBD1 (6 bases). V dropped 2 bases and J dropped 5 bases, with 12 bases sitting between them. The CDR3 length is 14 residues. Germline V lookup: CDR1 MNHEY, CDR2 SMNVEV (reference sequence). In DNA form, the CDR3 reads TGTGCCAGCAGTTTAGAGGCCAGGGGAACTGAAGCTTTCTTT. It specifies CASSLEARGTEAFF.

This chain connects TRBV6-1 to TRBJ2-7; possibly TRBD2 for D (6 bases). V lost 1 base and J lost 2, with 15 bases in between. This CDR3 is 16 amino acids long. Germline lookup yields CDR1 MNHNS and CDR2 SASEGT. In nucleotides, the CDR3 is TGTGCCAGCAGTGAAGTTCCAGCGGGCTTTCCCTACGAGCAGTACTTC. This encodes CASSEVPAGFPYEQYF.

The rearrangement uses TRBV27 and TRBJ1-1, with TRBD1 matching over 11 bases. The CDR3 covers 14 residues. Germline V gives CDR1 MNHEY, CDR2 SMNVEV (reference sequence). V shed 6 bases and J 6 bases; nucleotides not matched to a gene: 6. The CDR3 is CASRKGQGVSEAFF. Written as DNA, the CDR3 is TGTGCCAGCAGGAAGGGACAGGGGGTCTCTGAAGCTTTCTTT.

For this clone: The same CDR3 arises from other DNA sequences in this sample as well. The CDR3 loop is CASSPTGGSNQPQHF. CDR3 nucleotide sequence: TGTGCCAGCAGTCCGACAGGGGGGAGCAATCAGCCCCAGCATTTT. The chain employs TRBV27 and TRBJ1-5; TRBD1 matches 9 bases. Looked up from germline, CDR1 is MNHEY and CDR2 is SMNVEV (reference sequence). V lost 5 bases, J lost 1 base, and 3 bases stayed unmatched. The CDR3 totals 15 residues.

The rearrangement links TRBV19 to TRBJ2-1; 8 nucleotides line up with TRBD2. From germline, CDR1 is LNHDA and CDR2 SQIVND (reference sequence). Germline trimming cut 1 base from V and 7 bases from J; bases unmatched to any gene: 6. This CDR3 comprises 15 residues. Written as DNA, the CDR3 is TGTGCCAGTAGTATAGGTAGCGGGGAAGAGAATGAGCAGTTCTTC. Translating gives CASSIGSGEENEQFF.

The chain carries TRBV6-5 and TRBJ1-1; perhaps TRBD1 as D (6 bases). V lost 5 bases and J lost 4, with 14 bases in between. CDR1 and CDR2 (germline): MNHEY, SVGAGI. The CDR3 totals 14 residues. CDR3 in amino acids: CASSRTGRSTEAFF. In nucleotides, the CDR3 is TGTGCCAGCAGTAGAACAGGGCGGAGCACTGAAGCTTTCTTT.

This chain joins TRBV7-9 and TRBJ2-7; a possible D gene is TRBD2 (6 bases). Germline assignment: CDR1 SEHNR and CDR2 FQNEAQ (reference sequence). CDR3 length: 15 residues. Trimming removed 5 bases at V and 2 bases at J, with 16 bases between. The CDR3 bases are TGTGCCAGCAGCCGGGACTCCTCCTATCCCTACGAGCAGTACTTC. It codes for CASSRDSSYPYEQYF.

This clone has just a few counts. The gene calls are TRBV4-2 and TRBJ1-2; a possible D gene is TRBD1 (5 bases). Germline values: CDR1 LGHNA, CDR2 YNFKEQ. This CDR3 comprises 14 residues. The V end lost 1 base, the J end lost 4 bases, and 10 bases lay between the germline ends. The CDR3 region has the DNA TGTGCCAGCAGCCAAGGCCCGGACACCTATGGCTACACCTTC. It yields the protein CASSQGPDTYGYTF.

V usage is TRBV4-1 and J usage is TRBJ1-1, with D uncertain. Trimming pared 8 bases from V and 0 bases from J, leaving 7 bases between. The CDR3 totals 12 residues. Germline CDR1 MGHRA, CDR2 YSYEKL. CDR3 in DNA: TGCGCCAGCGGGCGGGTGAACACTGAAGCTTTCTTT. It encodes CASGRVNTEAFF.

The chain is built from TRBV5-1 and TRBJ2-5, with D possibly matching TRBD1 (6 bases). The J call may be in error: the DNA end matches TRBJ2-7 better. This CDR3 contains 15 residues. The V gene's germline CDR1 is SGHRS and CDR2 YFSETQ. CDR3 sequence: CASSPRTEYSYEQYF. DNA of the CDR3: TGCGCCAGCAGCCCCCGGACAGAATACTCCTACGAGCAGTACTTC.